This T cell receptor (beta chain) was observed in a study of radiotherapy plus CTLA-4 blockade in lung cancer. Study details: Roughly 17% of patients responded objectively, and about 30% achieved disease control.

For this clone: What it binds is not known.

The germline V and J ends were trimmed by 7 bases and 4 bases, with 12 bases remaining between them. CDR1 is SGHRS and CDR2 is YFSETQ in the germline V gene. The CDR3 runs 13 residues. TCRdb keeps only in-frame clones here, not all; method: immunoSEQ multiplex PCR. This sample has 55,000 to 80,000 clones, with around 87% found just once. Notes on the study in general: Among reported predictors of response, early blood T cell clone dynamics with interferon-beta performed best. There was expansion of tumor-derived TCR clones in blood after radiotherapy plus ipilimumab.

The chain links TRBV5-1 to TRBJ1-3, with D unclear. The TCR sequence derives from a human donor with non-small cell lung cancer that progressed on radiotherapy plus ipilimumab. The sequenced sample was peripheral blood, obtained from a patient treated with radiotherapy plus ipilimumab. The CDR3 region has the DNA TGCGCCAGCCAAACGACGACGGGAAACACCATATATTTT. It is translated as CASQTTTGNTIYF.